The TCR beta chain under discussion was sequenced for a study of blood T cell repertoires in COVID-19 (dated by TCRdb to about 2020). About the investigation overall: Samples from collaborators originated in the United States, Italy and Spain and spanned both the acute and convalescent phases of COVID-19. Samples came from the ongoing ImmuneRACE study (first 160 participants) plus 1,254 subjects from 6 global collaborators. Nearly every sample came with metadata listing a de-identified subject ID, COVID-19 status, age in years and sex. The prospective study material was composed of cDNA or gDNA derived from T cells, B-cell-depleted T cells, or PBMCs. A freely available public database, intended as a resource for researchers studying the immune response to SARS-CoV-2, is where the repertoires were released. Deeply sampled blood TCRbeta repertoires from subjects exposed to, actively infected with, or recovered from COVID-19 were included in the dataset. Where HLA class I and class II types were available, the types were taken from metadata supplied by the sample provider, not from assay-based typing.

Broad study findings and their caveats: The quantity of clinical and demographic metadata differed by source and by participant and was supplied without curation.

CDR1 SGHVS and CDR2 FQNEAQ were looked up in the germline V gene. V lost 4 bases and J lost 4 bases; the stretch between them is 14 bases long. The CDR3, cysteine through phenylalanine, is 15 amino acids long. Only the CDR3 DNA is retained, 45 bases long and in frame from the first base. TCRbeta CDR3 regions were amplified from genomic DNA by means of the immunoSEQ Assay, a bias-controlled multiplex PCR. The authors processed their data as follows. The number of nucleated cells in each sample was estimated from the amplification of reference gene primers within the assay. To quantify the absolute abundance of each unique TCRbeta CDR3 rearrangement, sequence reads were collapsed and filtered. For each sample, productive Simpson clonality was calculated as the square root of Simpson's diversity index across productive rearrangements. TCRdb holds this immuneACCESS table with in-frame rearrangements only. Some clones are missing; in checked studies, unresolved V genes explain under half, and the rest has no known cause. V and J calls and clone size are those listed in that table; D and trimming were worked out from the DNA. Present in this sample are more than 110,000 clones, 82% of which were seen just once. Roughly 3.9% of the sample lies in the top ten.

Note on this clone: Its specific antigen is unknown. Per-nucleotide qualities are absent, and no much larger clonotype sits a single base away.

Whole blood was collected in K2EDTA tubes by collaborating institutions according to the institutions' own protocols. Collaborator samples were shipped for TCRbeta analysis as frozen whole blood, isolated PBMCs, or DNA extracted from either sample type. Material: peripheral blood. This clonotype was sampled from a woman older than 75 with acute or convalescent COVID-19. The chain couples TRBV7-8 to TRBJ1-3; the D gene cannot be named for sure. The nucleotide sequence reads TGTGCCAGCAGCTATACAGACGGACTCGGAAACACCATATATTTT. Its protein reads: CASSYTDGLGNTIYF.